These T cell receptor beta chains were read from a single sample in a study of shared clonotypes between healthy human individuals. TCRdb's copy holds only in-frame clones and misses some; the assay was immunoSEQ multiplex PCR. Seen here are about 1.5 million clones, nearly 99% observed once, and the top ten hold less than 0.55%. The source material was naive CD4+ T cells sorted from blood. These receptors were taken from a man in his thirties or forties in good health. Both conserved end residues are part of each CDR3. A D gene is named only where the DNA matches it firmly. Clone size is stated in some rows and not others, as once, few, many or a class when expanded.

TRBJ1-2	-	-	TRBV7-9	TGTGCCAGCAGCTACTCACCGGGACCCCGCGCAGTCTATGGCTACACCTTC	CASSYSPGPRAVYGYTF
TRBJ2-7	-	-	TRBV10-3	TGTGCCATCAGTGAGAGTCAGGGGTCAGGGGCGCGGTACGAGCAGTACTTC	CAISESQGSGARYEQYF
TRBJ1-5	-	-	TRBV15	TGTGCCACCAGCACGGGAAATCAGCCCCAGCATTTT	CATSTGNQPQHF
TRBJ2-3	-	TRBD1	TRBV5-1	TGCGCCAGCAGCCGGGAGGACAGGGGGTTAGATACGCAGTATTTT	CASSREDRGLDTQYF
TRBJ1-4	-	-	TRBV5-6	TGTGCCAGCAGCAAAACAGGGACCTCAACTAATGAAAAACTGTTTTTT	CASSKTGTSTNEKLFF
TRBJ1-1	-	-	TRBV12-1	TGTGCCAGCAGCGGACGACAGGGGGCCAGGTCCATGAACACTGAAGCTTTCTTT	CASSGRQGARSMNTEAFF
TRBJ1-2	-	-	TRBV2	TGTGCCAGCAGTGAAGGGCAGGGCTATGGCTACACCTTC	CASSEGQGYGYTF
TRBJ2-1	-	-	TRBV14	TGTGCCAGCAGCCAAGATAGGCAGGTTCAGTTCTTC	CASSQDRQVQFF
TRBJ1-1	once	-	TRBV7-6	TGTGCCAGCAGCTTAGGGGTTGGGGGCACTGAAGCTTTCTTT	CASSLGVGGTEAFF
TRBJ2-7	-	-	TRBV11-3	TGTGCCAGCAGCTTAGACCCCCTTAGGGGCGAGCAGTACTTC	CASSLDPLRGEQYF
TRBJ2-7	-	TRBD2	TRBV28	TGTGCAACCCGGTCGGGACTAGCGGATTGGTATTACGAGCAGTACTTC	CATRSGLADWYYEQYF
TRBJ1-1	-	TRBD1	TRBV6-1	TGTGCCAGCAGTGACCTTCGGACAGGGAGGGGAGAGGGAGCTTTCTTT	CASSDLRTGRGEGAFF
TRBJ1-1	-	TRBD1	TRBV6-5	TGTGCCAGCAGTTACAACAGGGGGCGCGGGTCGACTGAAGCTTTCTTT	CASSYNRGRGSTEAFF
TRBJ2-1	-	-	TRBV7-2	TGTGCCAGCAGCTTAGGACGAAATGAGCAGTTCTTC	CASSLGRNEQFF
TRBJ2-7	-	-	TRBV2	TGTGCCAGCAGGGATACAGGGTTGCGGGAGCAGTACTTC	CASRDTGLREQYF
TRBJ2-1	-	-	TRBV11-3	TGTGCCAACCCGGGACCAGTAGATGATGAGCAGTTCTTC	CANPGPVDDEQFF
TRBJ2-1	-	-	TRBV5-4	TGTGCCAGCAGCTTCCCCCGGAATGAGCAGTTCTTC	CASSFPRNEQFF
TRBJ2-1	-	TRBD1	TRBV27	TGTGCCAGCAGAGCGTCCGGGACAGGGAACAATGAGCAGTTCTTC	CASRASGTGNNEQFF
TRBJ2-1	-	-	TRBV27	TGTGCCAGCCGCTACGGAAGGAGCTCCTACAATGAGCAGTTCTTC	CASRYGRSSYNEQFF
TRBJ2-2	-	-	TRBV27	TGTGCCAGCAGAGCCAGGGCCGACACCGGGGAGCTGTTTTTT	CASRARADTGELFF
TRBJ2-1	-	TRBD2	TRBV10-3	TGTGCCATCCGAGGGACTAGATCTCGGAATGAGCAGTTCTTC	CAIRGTRSRNEQFF
TRBJ1-4	-	TRBD1	TRBV18	TGTGCCAGCTCACCCATAACGATTACTGACAGGGAGGATGAAAAACTGTTTTTT	CASSPITITDREDEKLFF
TRBJ2-2	-	-	TRBV4-1	TGCGCCAGCAGCCAACTCGGAACCGGGGAGCTGTTTTTT	CASSQLGTGELFF
TRBJ1-5	-	-	TRBV19	TGTGCCAGTAGTATCGTCTGGGATCAGCCCCAGCATTTT	CASSIVWDQPQHF
TRBJ1-1	-	TRBD1	TRBV6-5	TGTGCCAGCAGTGACAGGGCCGGTGAAGCTTTCTTT	CASSDRAGEAFF
TRBJ1-4	-	TRBD1	TRBV19	TGTGCCAGTAGCGACAGGGGGTTCCCTAATGAAAAACTGTTTTTT	CASSDRGFPNEKLFF
TRBJ2-7	-	-	TRBV6-4	TGTGCCAGCAGTTTACCGCTTAGCTACGAGCAGTACTTC	CASSLPLSYEQYF
TRBJ2-1	-	-	TRBV28	TGTGCCAGCAGTTTAGATGAGCAGTTCTTC	CASSLDEQFF
TRBJ2-4	-	TRBD1	TRBV7-9	TGTGCCAGCAGCCACAGGGGAGTATCTGGGAGAGGAACCAAAAACATTCAGTACTTC	CASSHRGVSGRGTKNIQYF
TRBJ2-7	-	-	TRBV5-4	TGTGCCAGCAGCTCGGCGGAGACCTACGAGCAGTACTTC	CASSSAETYEQYF
TRBJ1-2	-	TRBD1	TRBV2	TGTGCCAGCAGGGGTGACAGGGTGGGTGGCTACACCTTC	CASRGDRVGGYTF
TRBJ2-1	-	-	TRBV7-2	TGTGCCAGCAGCTTAGCGCTCCTTAGCAGCTCCTACAATGAGCAGTTCTTC	CASSLALLSSSYNEQFF
TRBJ2-2	-	TRBD2	TRBV5-1	TGCGCCAGCAGCTCAATGCTAGCGGGAGGGCCAGGCACCGGGGAGCTGTTTTTT	CASSSMLAGGPGTGELFF
TRBJ1-3	once	-	TRBV9	TGTGCCAGCAGCGCAAGGGGGGACGAGGTTGGAAACACCATATATTTT	CASSARGDEVGNTIYF
TRBJ1-1	few	-	TRBV29-1	TGCAGCGTTGAGGGACGGATGAACACTGAAGCTTTCTTT	CSVEGRMNTEAFF
TRBJ2-7	-	TRBD1	TRBV9	TGTGCCAGCAGCGGCAGGGACAGCTACGAGCAGTACTTC	CASSGRDSYEQYF
TRBJ2-7	-	TRBD2	TRBV2	TGTGCCAGCAGTGAAACTAGCGGGAGGGCCTATGAGCAGTACTTC	CASSETSGRAYEQYF
TRBJ2-1	-	-	TRBV6-5	TGTGCCAGCAGTTACTCCCAGGGGCGTTACAATGAGCAGTTCTTC	CASSYSQGRYNEQFF
TRBJ2-5	-	TRBD2	TRBV27	TGTGCCAGCACACCTAGCGGGAGGGCCCGCGAGACCCAGTACTTC	CASTPSGRARETQYF
TRBJ2-1	-	TRBD1	TRBV29-1	TGCAGCGTTTCAACAGGGGGGAGCTCCTACAATGAGCAGTTCTTC	CSVSTGGSSYNEQFF
TRBJ2-7	-	-	TRBV5-1	TGCGCCAGCAGCGGAGTAGTTCCCTACGAGCAGTACTTC	CASSGVVPYEQYF
TRBJ2-1	-	TRBD1	TRBV25-1	TGTGCCAGCAGCAGGGGGAATGAGCAGTTCTTC	CASSRGNEQFF
TRBJ1-5	-	-	TRBV5-4	TGTGCCAGCAGCTTGCGAAAAGAAGGGGTCTTGGGCAATCAGCCCCAGCATTTT	CASSLRKEGVLGNQPQHF
TRBJ2-2	-	TRBD1	TRBV4-1	TGCGCCAGCAGCCAGAAAAAGGGGCAGGGGGATATGGTCACCGGGGAGCTGTTTTTT	CASSQKKGQGDMVTGELFF
TRBJ2-5	-	TRBD2	TRBV5-1	TGCGCCAGCAGCTTGGCCGCTAGCGGGAGGGAAGAGACCCAGTACTTC	CASSLAASGREETQYF
TRBJ1-3	-	TRBD1	TRBV5-8	TGTGCCAGCAGCTTGGTGGTGGGACAGGGCCCCATATATTTT	CASSLVVGQGPIYF
TRBJ2-7	-	-	TRBV25-1	TGTGCCAGCAGTGGCGGGATCTACGAGCAGTACTTC	CASSGGIYEQYF
TRBJ2-3	-	-	TRBV5-5	TGTGCCAGCAGCCCGTTTACAGATACGCAGTATTTT	CASSPFTDTQYF
TRBJ2-7	-	-	TRBV28	TGTGCGGCTGCGAATCCCTACGAGCAGTACTTC	CAAANPYEQYF
TRBJ2-1	-	TRBD2	TRBV5-1	TGCGCCAGAGATAGCGGGAGCCCCGAATTTGATGAGCAGTTCTTC	CARDSGSPEFDEQFF
TRBJ1-2	-	TRBD1	TRBV5-8	TGTGCCAGCAGCTCCTCGGACAGGGACGGCTATGGCTACACCTTC	CASSSSDRDGYGYTF
TRBJ2-7	-	-	TRBV7-2	TGTGCCAGCAGCTTAACTAGCTTCTACGAGCAGTACTTC	CASSLTSFYEQYF
TRBJ2-7	-	-	TRBV14	TGTGCCAGCAGCAGAGTGGGACCGCCGGGGCACGAGCAGTACTTC	CASSRVGPPGHEQYF
TRBJ2-1	-	TRBD2	TRBV27	TGTGCCAGCAGTCCCGGGACTAGCGGGAGACCCCCCCATGAGCAGTTCTTC	CASSPGTSGRPPHEQFF
TRBJ2-7	-	TRBD1	TRBV10-3	TGTGCCATCAGTGAGACAACAGGGGTCTCCTACGAGCAGTACTTC	CAISETTGVSYEQYF
TRBJ2-1	-	-	TRBV2	TGTGCCAGCAGTGCCCCACGATGGGGGGAGAAGGATCAGCAGTTCTTC	CASSAPRWGEKDQQFF
TRBJ2-7	-	TRBD1	TRBV5-4	TGTGCCAGCAGCCAGGGACAGGGCCTCTACGAGCAGTACTTC	CASSQGQGLYEQYF
TRBJ1-5	-	TRBD1	TRBV6-5	TGTGCCAGCAGTTACAGACAGGGAGGCCAGCCCCAGCATTTT	CASSYRQGGQPQHF
TRBJ2-1	-	-	TRBV10-1	TGCGCCAGCAGTGAGACAGGGCTTAGCTCCTACAATGAGCAGTTCTTC	CASSETGLSSYNEQFF
TRBJ2-5	-	-	TRBV5-8	TGTGCCAGCAGCCCGGCGGCAGCTATTCAAGAGACCCAGTACTTC	CASSPAAAIQETQYF